These T cell receptor beta chains were read from a single sample in a study of human T cells and chemical hapten exposure. TCRdb passed the RACE reads through MiXCR, listing each CDR3 protein once. In the table there are over 100,000 distinct CDR3 sequences, 10% to 12% of which are singletons. The sample was whole blood, taken in connection with sensitization to the hapten diphenylcyclopropenone (DPC). The receptors come from a woman aged 45-60 years with alopecia areata. Some clones in this sample may be carry-over from other donors' samples. Both conserved end residues are part of each CDR3. D genes are given only for firm matches. A row's size may be missing; if present it is once, few, many or a size class.

J	D	size	V	DNA	CDR3
TRBJ2-3	.	.	TRBV11-2	TGTGCCAGCAGCCCGCCGCCGGACCATACGCAGTATTTT	CASSPPPDHTQYF
TRBJ2-5	.	many	TRBV6-2/TRBV6-3	TGTGCCAGCAGTTCCCTTACAGGGTTTGGAGAGACCCAGTACTTC	CASSSLTGFGETQYF
TRBJ2-5	TRBD1	few	TRBV28	TGTGCCAGCAGTTTGCCGGGACAGGGGTCAGAGACCCAGTACTTC	CASSLPGQGSETQYF
TRBJ1-1	.	few	TRBV9	TGTGCCAGCAGCGTCTGGGGCGCGGCTAAAAATGAAGCTTTCTTT	CASSVWGAAKNEAFF
TRBJ1-5	TRBD1	.	TRBV28	TGTGCCAGCAGGGCCGGGACAGGGGGCACTCAGCCCCAGCATTTT	CASRAGTGGTQPQHF
TRBJ1-1	.	.	TRBV6-5	TGTGCCAGCAGTTCAGCCGGGCTGCCCCCTGAAGCTTTCTTT	CASSSAGLPPEAFF
TRBJ1-6	.	.	TRBV20-1	TGCAGTGCTGGGCATTTGGCCTATAATTCACCCCTCCACTTT	CSAGHLAYNSPLHF
TRBJ2-1	TRBD2	many	TRBV11-3	TGTGCCAGCAGCCCCGGACTAGCGGGAGTGGGGGGTGAGCAGTTCTTC	CASSPGLAGVGGEQFF
TRBJ2-3	.	few	TRBV6-5	TGTGCCAGCAGTTACGCCCCGACAGATACGCAGTATTTT	CASSYAPTDTQYF
TRBJ2-7	TRBD2	many	TRBV20-1	TGCAGTGCGAAACGCCTAGCGGGAGTAAAGTCCGACTACGAGCAGTACTTC	CSAKRLAGVKSDYEQYF
TRBJ2-5	.	few	TRBV28	TGTGCCAGCAGTTTACGTCGGGAGACCCAGTACTTC	CASSLRRETQYF
TRBJ2-3	.	.	TRBV4-2	TGTGCCAGCAGCCAAGAAAGGGCAGATACGCAGTATTTT	CASSQERADTQYF